Here is one T cell receptor (beta chain) with its context. What it binds is unknown. These data are taken from a study of cytomegalovirus exposure and HLA in healthy donors. Whole-study results and caveats: A subsequent analysis found that TCR clusters from the first cohort also tended to co-occur in the 120 or so validation repertoires, with approximately 95% of cluster scores above 0. According to reports, the classifier identified cytomegalovirus status with high specificity and sensitivity. Investigators reported approximately 170 TCR beta chains as tied to cytomegalovirus. Generally TCR sequences proved uncommon, though certain public TCRs appeared in numerous donors.

V gave up 5 bases and J gave up 2 bases; unmatched junction bases: 2. Germline V gene data show CDR1 as SGHTA and CDR2 as FQGNSA. The CDR3 runs 15 residues. Method: immunoSEQ multiplex PCR; TCRdb's copy keeps in-frame clones and lacks some. The profile covers roughly 120,000 clones, with 85% appearing a single time and about 2% taken by the ten largest. The sequence was collected from a woman aged 30 to 39 in good health and CMV-seronegative. The sample was PBMCs. This chain connects TRBV7-2 to TRBJ2-3; 12 bases are a match to TRBD2. For the CDR3, the DNA is TGTGCCAGCAGCGCTAGCGGGGGGGACACAGATACGCAGTATTTT. It translates to CASSASGGDTDTQYF.